The 27 T cell receptor beta chains reported below all come from one sample, sequenced in a study of blood T cells in healthy people across ages. Then a second PCR, running roughly 7 to 11 cycles, was carried out with a sample-barcoded 5' primer and a J-beta primer mix. TCRdb independently ran MiXCR on the 5' RACE reads; one entry per CDR3 protein. The repertoire holds hundreds of thousands of distinct CDR3 sequences, with 27% as singletons. Sequences were obtained from blood. The receptors here all came from a woman in her 70s in good health.

The chain recombines TRBV7-6 with TRBJ2-1; D is possibly TRBD2 (5 bases). Trimming took off 4 bases at V and 0 bases at J, with 10 bases between the two ends. Germline V gene data show CDR1 as SGHVS and CDR2 as FNYEAQ. The CDR3 length is 15 residues. The CDR3 coding sequence is TGTGCCAGCAGCTCGGGGTCCGGCTCCTACAATGAGCAGTTCTTC. Its translation is CASSSGSGSYNEQFF.

The rearrangement joins TRBV7-2 to TRBJ2-5; D is ambiguous. The last part of the DNA fits TRBJ2-1 better; the J call may be wrong. CDR3 length equals 15 residues. CDR1 is SGHTA, CDR2 FQGNSA, per germline. CDR3 region: CASRSRPDDYNEQFF. DNA for the CDR3: TGTGCCAGCAGGTCTCGACCGGACGACTACAATGAGCAGTTCTTC.

The genes are TRBV7-2 and TRBJ2-2; D is uncertain. With 0 bases removed from V and 4 bases from J, the gap between germline ends came to 6 bases. The CDR3 has 14 residues. CDR1 and CDR2 from the germline V gene are SGHTA and FQGNSA. The CDR3 protein is CASSLALITGELFF. DNA for the CDR3: TGTGCCAGCAGCTTAGCGCTAATCACCGGGGAGCTGTTTTTT.

This clonotype has just one count. The chain carries TRBV20-1 and TRBJ2-4; TRBD1 agrees at 9 bases. Germline V CDR1 and CDR2: DFQATT, SNEGSKA (reference sequence). V shed 2 bases, J shed 6 bases, and the junction held 8 bases outside the gene matches. This CDR3 contains 15 residues. This CDR3 is CSARIGTGNRNIQYF. CDR3 DNA: TGCAGTGCTAGAATCGGGACAGGGAACCGAAACATTCAGTACTTC.

For the CDR3, the DNA is TGCAGCGTTCGGGACAGTTCATCCTACGAGCAGTACTTC. It translates to CSVRDSSSYEQYF. The genes are TRBV29-1 and TRBJ2-7; 7 positions agree with TRBD1. Germline lookup yields CDR1 SQVTM and CDR2 ANQGSEA. CDR3 length equals 13 residues. With V trimmed by 5 bases and J by 1 base, 5 bases remained unmatched.

This clonotype was observed a few times. The chain uses TRBV4-1 and TRBJ1-1; D remains ambiguous. The CDR3 consists of 12 residues. Germline CDR1 MGHRA, CDR2 YSYEKL. Trimming took off 3 bases at V and 11 bases at J, with 13 bases between the two ends. The CDR3 loop reads CASSHPILGAFF. DNA of the CDR3: TGCGCCAGCAGCCATCCTATACTCGGGGCTTTCTTT.

This clonotype was observed a handful of times. The genes are TRBV12-3 or TRBV12-4 and TRBJ1-1; 8 bases align to TRBD1. V lost 3 bases and J lost 8; bases outside the gene matches: 2. The CDR3 spans 12 residues. CDR3 protein: CASSLRTGEAFF. CDR3 in DNA: TGTGCCAGCAGTTTGAGGACAGGGGAAGCTTTCTTT.

The rearrangement uses TRBV28 and TRBJ1-2; no firm D call. The CDR3 totals 12 residues. The V end lost 6 bases, the J end lost 2 bases, and 7 bases lay between the germline ends. CDR1 is MDHEN and CDR2 is SYDVKM in the germline V gene. CDR3 in DNA: TGTGCCAGCAGCGGTTACAACTATGGCTACACCTTC. Its translation: CASSGYNYGYTF.

This chain connects TRBV9 to TRBJ2-7; TRBD2 matches 9 bases. Germline CDR1 reads SGDLS; CDR2 reads YYNGEE. With 0 bases clipped from V and 0 bases from J, the junction kept 4 bases outside the gene matches. The CDR3 runs to 16 residues. The CDR3 DNA is TGTGCCAGCAGCGTAGCCCCACTAGCGGGCTCCTACGAGCAGTACTTC. It encodes CASSVAPLAGSYEQYF. The whole variable domain, remainder taken from reference TRBV9 and TRBJ2-7, is DSGVTQTPKHLITATGQRVTLRCSPRSGDLSVYWYQQSLDQGLQFLIQYYNGEERAKGNILERFSAQQFPDLHSELNLSSLELGDSALYFCASSVAPLAGSYEQYFGPGTRLTVT.

In this sample, this clonotype turned up many times. CDR3 DNA sequence: TGTGCCAGCAGTTTGTCGGGCAGCTTCCCCGCGGAGACCCAGTACTTC. It codes for CASSLSGSFPAETQYF. The J gene is TRBJ2-5, the V gene TRBV27; D not resolved. The germline gives CDR1 MNHEY, CDR2 SMNVEV (reference sequence). V dropped 3 bases and J dropped 5 bases, with 19 bases sitting between them. The CDR3 length is 16 residues.

The chain is built from TRBV27 and TRBJ2-7, with TRBD2 matching 14 bases. V gave up 5 bases and J gave up 5 bases; unmatched junction bases: 5. Germline lookup yields CDR1 MNHEY and CDR2 SMNVEV (reference sequence). CDR3 length: 15 residues. CDR3 in DNA: TGTGCCAGCAGTCCCGGGACTAGCGGGAGAAACGAGCAGTACTTC. Its protein product is CASSPGTSGRNEQYF.

This clonotype was recorded a few times. The chain combines TRBV27 with TRBJ1-1, with 9 bases fitting TRBD1. The germline V gene encodes CDR1 MNHEY and CDR2 SMNVEV (reference sequence). The CDR3 extends over 14 amino acids. J was trimmed by 4 bases and V by 5 bases; bases with no gene match: 5. The chain's CDR3 is CASSIQGAFTEAFF. For the CDR3, the DNA is TGTGCCAGCAGTATACAGGGGGCCTTCACTGAAGCTTTCTTT.

This chain joins TRBV10-1 and TRBJ2-3, with TRBD2 identical over 9 bases. CDR1 is WNHNN and CDR2 is SYGVQD in the germline V gene (reference sequence). The V gene end was trimmed by 3 bases and the J gene end by 3 bases; junction bases not matched to a gene: 1. The CDR3 has 14 amino acids. The CDR3 reads CASSDSGRTDTQYF. In nucleotides, the CDR3 is TGCGCCAGCAGTGATAGCGGGAGAACAGATACGCAGTATTTT.

This clonotype was recorded only once. This chain uses TRBV28 with TRBJ1-4; the D is unclear. V was shortened by 4 bases and J by 5 bases, with 14 bases between the two germline ends. Germline V gene lookup returns CDR1 MDHEN and CDR2 SYDVKM. This CDR3 spans 15 amino acids. The CDR3: CASSSQAKGNEKLFF. The CDR3 DNA sequence: TGTGCCAGCAGTTCCCAGGCTAAAGGGAATGAAAAACTGTTTTTT.

This clonotype turned up a few times. This chain links TRBV7-2 with TRBJ2-5; D might be TRBD2 (6 bases). The CDR3 has 15 residues. The V gene lost 1 base and the J gene lost 1 base, with 10 bases spanning the gap. The germline gives CDR1 SGHTA, CDR2 FQGNSA. The CDR3 coding sequence is TGTGCCAGCAGCTTAGTTATAGCGGCCCAAGAGACCCAGTACTTC. This translates into CASSLVIAAQETQYF.

This clonotype came up a few times. A junction end diverges from the germline sequence, so it may reflect a read error. The chain couples TRBV7-9 to TRBJ2-5; TRBD1 might be the D (6 bases). The last part of the DNA fits TRBJ2-1 better; the J call may be wrong. Germline-derived CDR1 and CDR2 are SEHNR and FQNEAQ (reference sequence). CDR3 length: 15 residues. In DNA, the CDR3 is TGTGCCGGCAGCTTTGGGACAAACGACTACAATGAGCAGTTCTTC. Residues: CAGSFGTNDYNEQFF.

The chain has TRBV29-1 and TRBJ2-2, with 9 nucleotides matching TRBD1. After removal of 6 bases from V and 3 bases from J, the junction contained 5 bases not matched to a gene. The CDR3 consists of 14 residues. Germline-derived CDR1 and CDR2 are SQVTM and ANQGSEA. The CDR3 sequence is CSVLGQGDTGELFF. Here the CDR3 DNA reads TGCAGCGTCCTGGGACAGGGTGACACCGGGGAGCTGTTTTTT.

V and J are TRBV9 and TRBJ1-4; D uncertain. Trimming pared 5 bases from V and 7 bases from J, leaving 12 bases between. The CDR3 runs to 13 residues. The germline gives CDR1 SGDLS, CDR2 YYNGEE. In nucleotides, the CDR3 is TGTGCCAGCAGTGTGTCGGTGGGTGAAAAACTGTTTTTT. Its protein is CASSVSVGEKLFF.

About this clonotype itself: Just one base apart from a much larger clone, this may be a read error. J is TRBJ2-7 and V is TRBV5-6; 7 positions match TRBD1. From germline, CDR1 is SGHDT and CDR2 YYEEEE. The CDR3 has 14 residues. CDR3 DNA sequence: TGTACCAGCAGCTACAGGGGTCCCTCTCGCGAGCAGTACTTC. Its translation is CTSSYRGPSREQYF.

The chain links TRBV6-1 to TRBJ2-5; D is unclear. V was cut by 2 bases and J by 2 bases, with 9 bases left in between. The CDR3 sequence is 14 residues long. Germline CDR1 MNHNS, CDR2 SASEGT. CDR3 region: CASSEISSQETQYF. The CDR3 nucleotides are TGTGCCAGCAGTGAAATCTCTTCGCAAGAGACCCAGTACTTC.

The gene calls are TRBV20-1 and TRBJ2-1, with D possibly being TRBD1 (6 bases). The V and J ends lost 6 bases and 8 bases respectively, with 14 bases between them. This CDR3 is 12 amino acids long. Per the germline V gene, CDR1 is DFQATT and CDR2 is SNEGSKA (reference sequence). Here the CDR3 reads CSAGRGSYEQFF. The CDR3 DNA reads TGCAGTGCGGGTAGGGGGAGTTATGAGCAGTTCTTC.

The rearrangement joins TRBV24-1 to TRBJ1-5, with TRBD1 matching 7 bases. This CDR3 spans 15 amino acids. The V gene's germline CDR1 is KGHDR and CDR2 SFDVKD. J was trimmed by 3 bases and V by 4 bases; bases with no gene match: 5. The DNA for the CDR3 is TGTGCCACCAGTGACGACAGGGTATCCAATCAGCCCCAGCATTTT. Translating gives CATSDDRVSNQPQHF.

The chain is built from TRBV28 and TRBJ2-7; D might be TRBD1 (5 bases). The CDR3 totals 13 residues. Germline V CDR1 and CDR2: MDHEN, SYDVKM. The V end lost 4 bases, the J end lost 4 bases, and 11 bases lay between the germline ends. CDR3 in amino acids: CASSSTDTYEQYF. The CDR3 DNA reads TGTGCCAGCAGTTCCACGGACACATACGAGCAGTACTTC.

The chain recombines TRBV14 with TRBJ2-1; D call uncertain. The CDR3 runs to 16 residues. Germline V gene data show CDR1 as SGHDN and CDR2 as FVKESK. Trimming left V 0 bases short and J 2 bases short, with 11 bases between. The CDR3 sequence: CASSQDPPAPYNEQFF. The CDR3, as DNA: TGTGCCAGCAGCCAAGATCCCCCGGCGCCCTACAATGAGCAGTTCTTC.

This clonotype was seen more than once but under ten times. This chain uses TRBV5-1 with TRBJ1-2; 7 bases align to TRBD1. V shed 4 bases, J shed 6 bases, and the junction held 6 bases outside the gene matches. Germline V gene sequence: CDR1 SGHRS, CDR2 YFSETQ. The CDR3 sequence is 13 residues long. CDR3 in amino acids: CASSPDREHGYTF. Here the CDR3 DNA reads TGCGCCAGCAGCCCCGACAGGGAGCATGGCTACACCTTC.

The chain is built from TRBV27 and TRBJ2-7; 9 nucleotides align to TRBD2. Losses at the gene ends were 8 bases for V and 2 bases for J; bases not matched to a gene: 7. The CDR3 runs 14 residues. Per germline, CDR1 MNHEY and CDR2 SMNVEV (reference sequence). CDR3 sequence: CASSSREGPYEQYF. The DNA of the CDR3 is TGTGCCAGCTCCTCGCGGGAGGGCCCCTACGAGCAGTACTTC.

This clonotype turned up a few times. The rearrangement links TRBV20-1 to TRBJ2-3, with 10 positions matching TRBD2. CDR1 and CDR2 (germline): DFQATT, SNEGSKA (reference sequence). This CDR3 comprises 15 residues. Trimming took 0 bases from V and 6 from J; bases not matched to a gene: 6. The DNA of the CDR3 is TGCAGTGCTAGAGATAGCGGGGGGCCCCCGGATACGCAGTATTTT. It codes for CSARDSGGPPDTQYF.